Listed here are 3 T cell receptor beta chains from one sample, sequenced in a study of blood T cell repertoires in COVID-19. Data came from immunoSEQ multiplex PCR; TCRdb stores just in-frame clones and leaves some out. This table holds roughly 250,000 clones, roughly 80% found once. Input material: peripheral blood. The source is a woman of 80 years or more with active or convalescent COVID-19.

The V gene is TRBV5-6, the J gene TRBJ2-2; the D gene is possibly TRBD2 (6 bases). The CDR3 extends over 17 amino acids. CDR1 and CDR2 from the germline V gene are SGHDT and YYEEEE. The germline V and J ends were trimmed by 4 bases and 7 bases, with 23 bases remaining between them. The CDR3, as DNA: TGTGCCAGCAGCAGACCTCCGGGACTCGACCCTGGCGGGGAGCTGTTTTTT. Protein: CASSRPPGLDPGGELFF. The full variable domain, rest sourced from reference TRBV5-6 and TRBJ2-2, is DAGVTQSPTHLIKTRGQQVTLRCSPKSGHDTVSWYQQALGQGPQFIFQYYEEEERQRGNFPDRFSGHQFPNYSSELNVNALLLGDSALYLCASSRPPGLDPGGELFFGEGSRLTVL.

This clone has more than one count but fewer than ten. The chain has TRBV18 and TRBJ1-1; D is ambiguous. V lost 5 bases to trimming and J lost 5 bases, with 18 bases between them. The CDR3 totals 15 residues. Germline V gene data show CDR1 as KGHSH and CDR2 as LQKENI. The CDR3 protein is CASSAKTAGRTEAFF. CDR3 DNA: TGTGCCAGCTCAGCGAAAACGGCGGGGAGGACTGAAGCTTTCTTT. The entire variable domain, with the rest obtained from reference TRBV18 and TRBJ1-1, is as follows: NAGVMQNPRHLVRRRGQEARLRCSPMKGHSHVYWYRQLPEEGLKFMVYLQKENIIDESGMPKERFSAEFPKEGPSILRIQQVVRGDSAAYFCASSAKTAGRTEAFFGQGTRLTVV.

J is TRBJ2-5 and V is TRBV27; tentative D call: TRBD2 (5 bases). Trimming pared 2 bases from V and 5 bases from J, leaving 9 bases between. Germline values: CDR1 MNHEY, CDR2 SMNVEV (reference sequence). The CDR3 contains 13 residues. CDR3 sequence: CASSLEGSETQYF. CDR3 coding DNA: TGTGCCAGCAGTTTAGAGGGTAGTGAGACCCAGTACTTC.